The TCR beta chain described here comes from a study of response to subunit inactivated influenza vaccine. The table lists this clonotype with many counts. Germline-derived CDR1 and CDR2 are KGHSH and LQKENI. This CDR3 has 12 residues. Trimming removed 3 bases at V and 7 bases at J, with 8 bases between. TCRdb independently ran MiXCR on the RT-PCR reads; one entry per CDR3 protein. The sample includes 400,000 to 650,000 distinct CDR3 sequences, roughly 7.9% seen only once; the top ten take about an eighth. This rearrangement joins TRBV18 to TRBJ2-3, with D perhaps matching TRBD1 (6 bases). The TCR originated in a man between 50 and 75 years old who received an inactivated influenza vaccine. The sample was PBMCs from blood, taken about 24 months after vaccination. The CDR3 DNA follows: TGTGCCAGCTCACCGGACAGTCATACGCAGTATTTT. As protein: CASSPDSHTQYF.